A selection of T cell receptor beta chains follows, all from one sample in a study of a mutant IDH1 vaccine in newly diagnosed glioma. Their recognized antigens are unknown. Some clones are missing from TCRdb's copy, which holds only in-frame ones; the method was immunoSEQ multiplex PCR. The sample consists of some 26,000 clones, about three quarters of them appearing once. This material consisted of peripheral blood mononuclear cells (PBMCs), taken from a glioma patient whose treatment included an IDH1 peptide vaccine. The receptors were gathered from a young man with glioma. Some clones in this sample may be carry-over from other donors' samples. Both conserved end residues are part of each CDR3. The D gene is left open where the match is weak. Clone size is shown for a subset of rows, as once, few, many or a class of expanded clone.

.,TRBJ2-5,TRBV7-9,TRBD1,CASSLGTGDLRETQYF,TGTGCCAGCAGCTTAGGGACAGGGGATTTGAGGGAGACCCAGTACTTC
.,TRBJ1-1,TRBV25-1,TRBD1,CASSYRGQRTEAFF,TGTGCCAGCAGCTACAGGGGGCAACGTACTGAAGCTTTCTTT
.,TRBJ2-3,TRBV4-2,.,CASSQDRGRGGTDTQYF,TGTGCCAGCAGCCAGGATAGGGGGCGCGGGGGCACAGATACGCAGTATTTT
.,TRBJ2-3,TRBV18,.,CASSFSGRLGTDTQYF,TGTGCCAGCTCATTTTCCGGGCGGTTGGGCACAGATACGCAGTATTTT
.,TRBJ2-3,TRBV2,.,CASKGERTDTQYF,TGTGCCAGCAAGGGGGAGAGGACAGATACGCAGTATTTT
.,TRBJ1-5,TRBV4-1,.,CASSQDQGANQPQHF,TGCGCCAGCAGCCAAGATCAAGGGGCAAATCAGCCCCAGCATTTT
.,TRBJ2-7,TRBV6-5,TRBD2,CASSYGGDSYEQYF,TGTGCCAGCAGTTATGGGGGGGACTCCTACGAGCAGTACTTC
few,TRBJ1-5,TRBV19,TRBD1,CASSRTGMNQPQHF,TGTGCCAGTAGTAGGACAGGGATGAATCAGCCCCAGCATTTT
.,TRBJ1-1,TRBV11-2,.,CASSPVRVTNTEAFF,TGTGCCAGCAGCCCAGTCAGGGTCACGAACACTGAAGCTTTCTTT
.,TRBJ2-5,TRBV19,.,CASSLGVFQETQYF,TGTGCCAGTAGTCTGGGGGTGTTCCAAGAGACCCAGTACTTC
once,TRBJ2-7,TRBV27,.,CASSFGQGPYEQYF,TGTGCCAGCAGTTTCGGTCAGGGGCCCTACGAGCAGTACTTC
.,TRBJ1-2,TRBV30,.,CAWSGGTGNYGYTF,TGTGCCTGGAGTGGGGGGACGGGAAACTATGGCTACACCTTC
.,TRBJ1-1,TRBV2,.,CASRGTPQVDTEAFF,TGTGCCAGCAGGGGAACACCTCAGGTCGACACTGAAGCTTTCTTT
.,TRBJ1-1,TRBV29-1,.,CSVSQPNTEAFF,TGCAGCGTTTCCCAGCCGAACACTGAAGCTTTCTTT
.,TRBJ2-5,TRBV7-9,TRBD2,CASSPSASGAQKTQYF,TGTGCCAGCAGCCCCTCGGCTAGCGGAGCTCAAAAGACCCAGTACTTC
.,TRBJ2-1,TRBV6-4,TRBD1,CASSGTGSSNEQFF,TGTGCCAGCAGTGGGACAGGGTCAAGCAATGAGCAGTTCTTC
.,TRBJ2-1,TRBV7-2,TRBD2,CASSLEGSGAPTWFF,TGTGCCAGCAGCTTAGAGGGTAGCGGGGCACCCACCTGGTTCTTC
once,TRBJ1-6,TRBV5-1,.,CASSLDRSLTNSPLHF,TGCGCCAGCAGCTTGGACCGTTCGCTTACTAATTCACCCCTCCACTTT
.,TRBJ1-2,TRBV7-9,.,CASSGTGTANYGYTF,TGTGCCAGCAGCGGAACGGGGACGGCTAACTATGGCTACACCTTC
.,TRBJ2-7,TRBV6-6,TRBD2,CASSYSSSGSYEQYF,TGTGCCAGCAGTTACTCGTCTAGCGGATCCTACGAGCAGTACTTC
.,TRBJ2-2,TRBV27,TRBD2,CASSRGLAGEIGELFF,TGTGCCAGCAGCCGAGGACTAGCGGGAGAAATCGGGGAGCTGTTTTTT
.,TRBJ2-5,TRBV7-8,.,CASSLVVRPETQYF,TGTGCCAGCAGCTTAGTTGTTAGACCAGAGACCCAGTACTTC
.,TRBJ2-1,TRBV10-2,.,CASSEFPRESSYNEQFF,TGCGCCAGCAGTGAGTTCCCCCGCGAGAGCTCCTACAATGAGCAGTTCTTC
.,TRBJ2-7,TRBV4-3,.,CASSQERGYEQYF,TGCGCCAGCAGCCAAGAGCGGGGCTACGAGCAGTACTTC
.,TRBJ2-5,TRBV30,TRBD2,CAWNSGASGFQETQYF,TGTGCCTGGAATTCTGGGGCTAGCGGGTTCCAAGAGACCCAGTACTTC
.,TRBJ1-1,TRBV27,.,CASKKGREKTEAFF,TGTGCCAGCAAGAAGGGGAGAGAAAAAACTGAAGCTTTCTTT
.,TRBJ1-5,TRBV18,.,CASSPSEHQPQHF,TGTGCCAGCTCACCGTCTGAGCACCAGCCCCAGCATTTT
.,TRBJ2-1,TRBV4-1,TRBD2,CASSQGPAGAVNEQFF,TGCGCCAGCAGCCAGGGGCCGGCGGGAGCGGTCAATGAGCAGTTCTTC
.,TRBJ1-4,TRBV19,.,CASSAMTRTGRGGELFF,TGTGCCAGCAGTGCCATGACCCGGACCGGGAGGGGCGGAGAACTGTTTTTT
large,TRBJ1-1,TRBV30,.,CAWSASLVADFF,TGTGCCTGGAGTGCCTCGCTTGTGGCTGATTTCTTT
few,TRBJ1-6,TRBV5-1,.,CASRRDLNSPLHF,TGCGCCAGCAGACGGGACTTAAATTCACCCCTCCACTTT
.,TRBJ1-6,TRBV27,.,CATSFRGHPASPLHF,TGTGCCACCAGTTTCCGGGGTCACCCGGCTTCACCCCTCCACTTT
.,TRBJ2-3,TRBV6-6,TRBD2,CASRRLAGGMPDTQYF,TGTGCCAGCAGAAGACTAGCGGGAGGGATGCCAGATACGCAGTATTTT
.,TRBJ1-1,TRBV9,.,CASSPFGGRMNTEAFF,TGTGCCAGCAGCCCCTTTGGGGGCAGAATGAACACTGAAGCTTTCTTT
once,TRBJ1-2,TRBV25-1,.,CASDGGYGYTF,TGTGCCAGCGACGGGGGATATGGCTACACCTTC
.,TRBJ1-1,TRBV27,.,CASSLSGDTEAFF,TGTGCCAGCAGTTTATCAGGGGACACTGAAGCTTTCTTT
.,TRBJ2-5,TRBV4-1,.,CASSQTAGQGGQETQYF,TGCGCCAGCAGCCAAACCGCCGGACAGGGAGGGCAAGAGACCCAGTACTTC
.,TRBJ2-7,TRBV18,.,CASSPMIHEQYF,TGTGCCAGCTCACCAATGATTCACGAGCAGTACTTC
.,TRBJ1-1,TRBV6-1,TRBD1,CASSVRDSMNTEAFF,TGTGCCAGCAGTGTCCGGGACAGCATGAACACTGAAGCTTTCTTT
.,TRBJ1-1,TRBV18,.,CASSPRQGTEAFF,TGTGCCAGCTCACCACGGCAGGGGACTGAAGCTTTCTTT
few,TRBJ1-1,TRBV28,.,CASSLADEMNTEAFF,TGTGCCAGCAGTTTGGCAGACGAGATGAACACTGAAGCTTTCTTT
.,TRBJ2-7,TRBV30,.,CAWGEISYEQYF,TGTGCCTGGGGTGAAATCAGCTACGAGCAGTACTTC
.,TRBJ1-1,TRBV7-9,TRBD1,CASNAPGQVNTEAFF,TGTGCCAGTAACGCCCCGGGACAGGTGAACACTGAAGCTTTCTTT
.,TRBJ1-1,TRBV27,.,CASSLVVNTEAFF,TGTGCCAGCAGTTTAGTTGTGAACACTGAAGCTTTCTTT
.,TRBJ2-7,TRBV29-1,TRBD2,CSVGLTSGRAEQYF,TGCAGCGTGGGGTTGACTAGCGGGAGGGCCGAGCAGTACTTC
.,TRBJ2-2,TRBV15,.,CATRGGTLNTGELFF,TGTGCCACCAGGGGTGGTACCTTGAACACCGGGGAGCTGTTTTTT
once,TRBJ1-4,TRBV6-5,.,CASSYDSFRGEKLFF,TGTGCCAGCAGTTACGACAGCTTTAGGGGGGAAAAACTGTTTTTT
.,TRBJ1-2,TRBV29-1,.,CSVEDLQVLSYYGYTF,TGCAGCGTTGAAGATCTTCAGGTGCTGTCCTACTATGGCTACACCTTC
.,TRBJ1-6,TRBV28,.,CASSTGTPFWSLHF,TGTGCCAGCAGCACCGGGACACCCTTTTGGTCCCTCCACTTT
.,TRBJ1-2,TRBV5-1,.,CASSLNSEYGYTF,TGCGCCAGCAGCTTGAACAGCGAGTATGGCTACACCTTC
once,TRBJ1-5,TRBV15,TRBD1,CATSQGDRGANQPQHF,TGTGCCACCAGCCAGGGTGACAGGGGAGCGAATCAGCCCCAGCATTTT
few,TRBJ1-1,TRBV7-6,.,CASSFGHTEAFF,TGTGCCAGCAGCTTTGGACACACTGAAGCTTTCTTT
.,TRBJ1-2,TRBV11-2,TRBD1,CASSLGQGYGYTF,TGTGCCAGCAGCCTGGGACAGGGTTACGGCTACACCTTC
.,TRBJ2-7,TRBV28,.,CASEGSYEQYF,TGTGCCAGCGAGGGCTCCTACGAGCAGTACTTC
.,TRBJ1-1,TRBV6-5,.,CASSTTGPMNTEAFF,TGTGCCAGCAGCACCACAGGGCCGATGAACACTGAAGCTTTCTTT
few,TRBJ1-6,TRBV7-2,.,CASSPRTQTTGSPLHF,TGTGCCAGCAGCCCCCGTACCCAGACGACGGGCTCACCCCTCCACTTT